Each of the 32 T cell receptor beta chains below was sequenced from the same sample in a study of blood T cells in healthy people across ages. Combining a sample-barcoded 5' primer with a J-beta primer mix, a second PCR ran for roughly 7 to 11 cycles. TCRdb fed the 5' RACE reads into MiXCR, producing one record per CDR3 protein. This repertoire shows 700,000 or so distinct CDR3 sequences, approximately 22% found once; its top ten account for less than 25%. Sequencing was done on a sample of blood. The receptors were gathered from a man between 65 and 85 years old in good health.

This clonotype was detected a few times. The chain has TRBV4-2 and TRBJ2-5; 8 nucleotides agree with TRBD2. Near its end, the DNA agrees better with TRBJ2-1, so the J call may be wrong. Germline CDR1 and CDR2: LGHNA and YNFKEQ. The CDR3 covers 15 residues. The CDR3: CASSQDVRGESKQFF. In nucleotides, the CDR3 is TGTGCCAGCAGCCAAGATGTGCGGGGGGAAAGTAAGCAGTTCTTC.

This clonotype was found a few times. The chain couples TRBV28 to TRBJ2-5; 7 bases are a match to TRBD1. The J call may be mistaken, given a closer DNA end match to TRBJ2-7. The CDR3 contains 12 residues. Germline V gene data show CDR1 as MDHEN and CDR2 as SYDVKM. In DNA form, the CDR3 reads TGTGCCTTACCGGGACAGTCCTACGAGCAGTACTTC. Protein sequence: CALPGQSYEQYF.

This chain uses TRBV12-3 or TRBV12-4 with TRBJ2-1; 7 nucleotides match TRBD1. The CDR3 contains 13 residues. The junction had 11 bases not matched to a gene; V was cut back by 6 bases and J by 12 bases. CDR3 sequence: CASSRDRPMPQFF. In nucleotides, the CDR3 is TGTGCCAGCAGCCGGGACAGACCTATGCCGCAGTTCTTC.

The rearrangement joins TRBV6-5 to TRBJ1-2, with D tentatively TRBD1 (6 bases). The CDR3 has 13 amino acids. V lost 7 bases and J 4 bases, leaving 13 bases between the germline ends. The germline V gene encodes CDR1 MNHEY and CDR2 SVGAGI. The CDR3 region has the DNA TGTGCCAGCACCCAAGGGGGAACCTATGGCTACACCTTC. Protein product: CASTQGGTYGYTF.

In this sample, this clonotype turned up a few times. J is TRBJ2-3 and V is TRBV20-1; TRBD2 aligns across 10 bases. CDR1 and CDR2 (germline): DFQATT, SNEGSKA (reference sequence). This CDR3 region has 14 residues. V lost 5 bases, J lost 6 bases, and 8 bases stayed unmatched. The CDR3 here is CSASSGRAEDTQYF. CDR3 DNA sequence: TGCAGTGCTTCGAGCGGGAGGGCTGAGGATACGCAGTATTTT.

This clonotype was recorded a few times. This chain connects TRBV18 to TRBJ1-1; D ambiguous. The V gene's germline CDR1 is KGHSH and CDR2 LQKENI. V lost 2 bases and J lost 0, with 7 bases in between. The CDR3 runs to 14 residues. As DNA, the CDR3 is TGTGCCAGCTCACCAGAGAAACTGAACACTGAAGCTTTCTTT. Its protein product is CASSPEKLNTEAFF.

This clonotype was detected a few times. The gene calls are TRBV28 and TRBJ2-5; TRBD1 agrees at 7 bases. Per germline, CDR1 MDHEN and CDR2 SYDVKM. There are 15 residues in the CDR3. Trimming at V came to 2 bases and at J to 4 bases, leaving 7 bases not matched to a gene. CDR3 loop: CASSLGGRGRETQYF. In DNA, the CDR3 is TGTGCCAGCAGTTTAGGTGGAAGGGGGCGAGAGACCCAGTACTTC.

J is TRBJ2-1 and V is TRBV24-1, with D maybe TRBD2 (6 bases). This CDR3 spans 19 amino acids. Germline V CDR1 and CDR2: KGHDR, SFDVKD. V was pared by 4 bases and J by 0 bases, with 21 bases between. The CDR3 loop is CATSERPGTFTYSYNEQFF. CDR3 bases: TGTGCCACCAGTGAGCGTCCCGGGACTTTCACCTACTCCTACAATGAGCAGTTCTTC.

In its sample, this clonotype was seen a few times. This chain's CDR3 is CASSLTVGEGTGNTIYF. Here the CDR3 DNA reads TGCGCCAGCAGCTTGACTGTTGGGGAGGGCACTGGAAACACCATATATTTT. J is TRBJ1-3 and V is TRBV5-1; D gene ambiguous. Trimming removed 1 base at V and 2 bases at J, with 16 bases between. Per germline, CDR1 SGHRS and CDR2 YFSETQ. The CDR3 contains 17 residues.

The genes are TRBV3-1 and TRBJ2-5; TRBD1 might be the D (5 bases). Per the germline V gene, CDR1 is LGHDT and CDR2 is YNNKEL (reference sequence). V shed 1 base and J shed 5 bases, with 11 bases lying between them. This CDR3 comprises 14 residues. CDR3 nucleotides: TGTGCCAGCAGCCAAGTCCAGGGTAGGGAGACCCAGTACTTC. This encodes CASSQVQGRETQYF.

For this clonotype: A much larger clone lies a single base off, so this may be a read error. This chain uses TRBV12-3 or TRBV12-4 with TRBJ2-3; no definite D call. The CDR3 covers 11 residues. CDR3 sequence: CASSRQDTLYF. As DNA, the CDR3 is TGTGCCAGCAGCCGTCAAGATACGCTGTATTTT.

This sequence joins TRBV13 and TRBJ2-7, with TRBD2 as a possible D gene (7 bases). Trimming left V 5 bases short and J 0 bases short, with 17 bases between. The CDR3 has 16 residues. The germline V gene has CDR1 PRHDT and CDR2 FYEKMQ (reference sequence). The CDR3 is CASSPGGQGNSYEQYF. CDR3 sequence (DNA): TGTGCCAGCAGCCCCGGGGGGCAGGGGAACTCCTACGAGCAGTACTTC.

CDR3 residues: CASSIEGGDAARLFF. DNA of the CDR3: TGCGCCAGCAGCATTGAGGGAGGGGATGCGGCGAGACTGTTTTTT. The V and J genes are TRBV4-1 and TRBJ1-4; weak D call: TRBD1 (5 bases). CDR3 length equals 15 residues. Germline V gene lookup returns CDR1 MGHRA and CDR2 YSYEKL. Trimming took 5 bases from V and 13 from J, leaving 23 bases between them.

The chain links TRBV5-1 to TRBJ2-7; 8 bases are a match to TRBD2. The germline V gene has CDR1 SGHRS and CDR2 YFSETQ. The J segment lost 6 bases and the V segment lost 6 bases, leaving 11 bases of the junction unmatched. This CDR3 has 14 residues. The CDR3 here is CASNREGVAREQYF. CDR3 in DNA: TGCGCCAGCAATCGGGAGGGAGTCGCGCGCGAGCAGTACTTC.

This clonotype turned up a few times. This chain connects TRBV6-6 to TRBJ2-5, with 7 bases lining up with TRBD2. This CDR3 comprises 14 residues. In germline, CDR1 is MNHNY, CDR2 SVGAGI (reference sequence). The V segment lost 2 bases and the J segment 5 bases; nucleotides outside the gene matches: 5. CDR3 amino acids: CASSYAGVMETQYF. CDR3 DNA: TGTGCCAGCAGTTACGCGGGAGTTATGGAGACCCAGTACTTC.

The chain is built from TRBV13 and TRBJ2-5; 8 bases agree with TRBD1. CDR3 length: 16 residues. With V trimmed by 3 bases and J by 7 bases, 13 bases remained unmatched. Germline V gene data show CDR1 as PRHDT and CDR2 as FYEKMQ (reference sequence). Here the CDR3 DNA reads TGTGCCAGCAGCTTCGTAGGCAGGGGGCCTTTTGTGACCCAGTACTTC. Amino acids: CASSFVGRGPFVTQYF.

The chain links TRBV28 to TRBJ2-7; D possibly corresponds to TRBD1 (6 bases). CDR3 length: 16 residues. Trimming left V 6 bases short and J 2 bases short, with 20 bases between. Germline V lookup: CDR1 MDHEN, CDR2 SYDVKM. CDR3: CASSPHRGGLTYEQYF. The CDR3, as DNA: TGTGCCAGCAGCCCTCACCGAGGGGGTTTAACCTACGAGCAGTACTTC.

This clonotype was observed many times. This chain links TRBV20-1 with TRBJ2-5, with D possibly being TRBD1 (5 bases). Germline assignment: CDR1 DFQATT and CDR2 SNEGSKA (reference sequence). Trimming stripped 2 bases from V and 0 bases from J, with 19 bases between. This CDR3 has 17 amino acids. The CDR3 spells CSARSGSGDSDQETQYF. CDR3 DNA sequence: TGCAGTGCTAGATCGGGCTCCGGCGACAGTGACCAAGAGACCCAGTACTTC.

This clonotype was detected a few times. One end of the junction is discordant with germline, which a read error may explain. V usage is TRBV7-8 and J usage is TRBJ1-4; the match to TRBD1 covers 10 bases. The CDR3 is 17 residues long. Germline lookup yields CDR1 SGHVS and CDR2 FQNEAQ. CDR3 in DNA: TGTGCCAGCAACTTATCGGGACAGGGGCATTGGGAGGAAAAACTGTTTTTT. It specifies CASNLSGQGHWEEKLFF.

Concerning this clonotype: A read error is likely, as this CDR3 ends without the conserved phenylalanine or tryptophan. J is TRBJ2-6 and V is TRBV5-1, with no clear D. The CDR3 has 16 residues. Germline assignment: CDR1 SGHRS and CDR2 YFSETQ. Between the trimmed V and J ends, which lost 1 base and 0 bases, there was a span of 8 bases. Written as DNA, the CDR3 is TGCGCCAGCAGCTTGTGGCAACGCTCTGGGGCCAACGTCCTGACTTAC. Translation gives CASSLWQRSGANVLTY.

The CDR3 nucleotides are TGTGCCAGCAGTGAAGCGCAGGTGGGCTACACCTTC. As protein: CASSEAQVGYTF. The chain carries TRBV6-1 and TRBJ1-2; unclear D gene. The CDR3 totals 12 residues. V was pared by 0 bases and J by 8 bases, with 7 bases between. Germline V gives CDR1 MNHNS, CDR2 SASEGT.

The chain employs TRBV12-3 or TRBV12-4 and TRBJ2-2; D uncertain. This CDR3 has 16 amino acids. The germline V and J ends were trimmed by 6 bases and 0 bases, with 14 bases remaining between them. Here the CDR3 reads CASSPHWVANTGELFF. The CDR3 coding sequence is TGTGCCAGCAGCCCTCACTGGGTAGCGAACACCGGGGAGCTGTTTTTT.

This clonotype was recorded a few times. The chain is built from TRBV12-3 or TRBV12-4 and TRBJ1-1, with D unresolved. With 5 bases removed from V and 0 bases from J, the gap between germline ends came to 10 bases. The CDR3 extends over 14 amino acids. The CDR3 loop is CASSPTFMNTEAFF. As DNA, the CDR3 is TGTGCCAGCAGTCCGACATTCATGAACACTGAAGCTTTCTTT.

The chain couples TRBV5-1 to TRBJ1-3; TRBD1 matches at 7 bases. This CDR3 has 16 amino acids. Germline loops: CDR1 SGHRS, CDR2 YFSETQ. V was clipped by 0 bases and J by 1 base; unmatched bases: 4. This chain's CDR3 is CASSLEGTVSGNTIYF. The CDR3 DNA reads TGCGCCAGCAGCTTGGAAGGGACAGTGTCTGGAAACACCATATATTTT.

The table lists this clonotype with a few counts. At one end, the junction sequence differs from germline, possibly due to a read error. The chain joins TRBV15 to TRBJ1-2; possible D gene TRBD1, 5 bases. CDR1 and CDR2 (germline): LNHNV, YYDKDF (reference sequence). CDR3 length: 11 residues. The CDR3 spells CATSREGLQFF. CDR3 coding DNA: TGTGCCACCAGCAGAGAGGGACTTCAATTCTTC.

The rearrangement joins TRBV6-1 to TRBJ2-3; maybe TRBD1 (5 bases). The CDR3 runs 16 residues. Trimming pared 2 bases from V and 1 base from J, leaving 13 bases between. Germline CDR1 MNHNS, CDR2 SASEGT. CDR3 sequence: CASSESSRVGTDTQYF. CDR3 coding DNA: TGTGCCAGCAGTGAAAGTTCCAGGGTTGGCACAGATACGCAGTATTTT.

In this sample, this clonotype turned up many times. The genes are TRBV12-3 or TRBV12-4 and TRBJ2-7; D is tentatively TRBD1 or TRBD2 (7 bases each). V was clipped by 6 bases and J by 7 bases, with 31 bases between them. CDR3 length equals 18 residues. Here the CDR3 DNA reads TGTGCCAGCAGGTCCCCAAGTATGTCATCAGGGGGGGTAACTGAGCAGTACTTC. Amino acid sequence: CASRSPSMSSGGVTEQYF.

The chain carries TRBV5-4 and TRBJ2-1; weak D call: TRBD1 (5 bases). Trimming shortened V by 4 bases and J by 7 bases, and 18 bases separated the two germline ends. Germline loops: CDR1 SGHNT, CDR2 YYREEE (reference sequence). The CDR3 loop spans 15 amino acids. The DNA for the CDR3 is TGTGCCAGCAGCCCCAGACCCGACAGCACGAATGAGCAGTTCTTC. As protein: CASSPRPDSTNEQFF.

This clonotype was seen a few times. The rearrangement uses TRBV5-1 and TRBJ2-3, with 7 bases aligning to TRBD2. The germline gives CDR1 SGHRS, CDR2 YFSETQ. V was pared by 0 bases and J by 6 bases, with 4 bases of the junction left unmatched. The CDR3 has 14 residues. Here the CDR3 DNA reads TGCGCCAGCAGCTTGGCGGGGGGTTACGATACGCAGTATTTT. It specifies CASSLAGGYDTQYF.

In this sample, this clonotype turned up many times. The chain's CDR3 is CASSPRQGSGNTIYF. CDR3 sequence (DNA): TGTGCCAGCAGCCCTCGACAGGGCTCTGGAAACACCATATATTTT. The chain has TRBV7-2 and TRBJ1-3; TRBD1 matches at 7 bases. Per germline, CDR1 SGHTA and CDR2 FQGNSA. Trimming removed 5 bases from V and 0 bases from J; junction bases left unmatched: 4. This CDR3 is built from 15 residues.

V usage is TRBV4-1 and J usage is TRBJ1-2; D call uncertain. The CDR3 is made up of 15 amino acids. CDR1 MGHRA and CDR2 YSYEKL come from the germline V gene. Trimming left V 1 base short and J 0 bases short, with 9 bases between. Here the CDR3 DNA reads TGCGCCAGCAGCCAAGGGGTAGGATCTAACTATGGCTACACCTTC. Amino acids: CASSQGVGSNYGYTF.

The V gene is TRBV6-6, the J gene TRBJ2-2; D may be TRBD1 (6 bases). Germline lookup yields CDR1 MNHNY and CDR2 SVGAGI (reference sequence). The CDR3 is 15 amino acids. V dropped 7 bases and J dropped 7 bases, with 19 bases sitting between them. The CDR3: CASITGGVNGGELFF. The CDR3 DNA follows: TGTGCCAGCATTACTGGGGGCGTTAATGGCGGGGAGCTGTTTTTT.